This T cell receptor (beta chain) emerged from a study of somatic mutations in cytotoxic T cells in rheumatoid arthritis. The table came from immunoSEQ multiplex PCR; TCRdb's copy has only in-frame clones and leaves some out. This sample yields about 15,000 clones, of which about 77% are seen a single time; roughly 15% belongs to the top ten. A single count supports this clone. The TCR was taken from an adult with rheumatoid arthritis. The sequencing sample was made of CD8+ T cells sorted from blood.

The CDR3 DNA sequence: TGTGCCAGCAGCCAACAGGGGGCAGCCGGGGAGCTGTTTTTT. This translates into CASSQQGAAGELFF. The chain couples TRBV4-2 to TRBJ2-2, with 8 bases aligning to TRBD1. J gave up 6 bases and V 2 bases, and 2 bases lay outside the gene matches. Germline V gene sequence: CDR1 LGHNA, CDR2 YNFKEQ. CDR3 length: 14 amino acids.